This passage covers 21 T cell receptor beta chains from one sample sequenced in a study of CD8+CD57+ T cells in acquired aplastic anemia. An expansion of CD8+CD57+ cells by flow cytometry had been shown in patients chosen for sequencing. Genomic DNA, serving as template, underwent TCR beta VDJ and CDR3 profiling. TCRdb recomputed calls from the reads with MiXCR, one row per CDR3 protein. Of some 98,000 distinct CDR3 sequences listed, 65% to 70% were seen once; the top ten hold approximately 60%. Material: sorted CD4+, CD8+, or CD8+CD57+ T cells (not recorded which) from PBMCs. These receptors originate from a human donor with aplastic anemia.

The chain couples TRBV15 to TRBJ2-7, with 8 bases aligning to TRBD2. CDR3 length equals 14 residues. Germline V gene sequence: CDR1 LNHNV, CDR2 YYDKDF (reference sequence). With V trimmed by 1 base and J by 6 bases, 5 bases remained unmatched. CDR3 DNA sequence: TGTGCCACCAGCAGAGGTAGCGGGGCAGCCGAGCAGTACTTC. It yields the protein CATSRGSGAAEQYF.

The chain carries TRBV7-8 and TRBJ2-2; D perhaps matches TRBD1 (5 bases). Trimming left V 5 bases short and J 5 bases short, with 9 bases between. CDR1 and CDR2 (germline): SGHVS, FQNEAQ. The CDR3 is made up of 13 amino acids. The CDR3 loop is CASSMSGTGELFF. DNA of the CDR3: TGTGCCAGCAGCATGTCAGGGACCGGGGAGCTGTTTTTT.

This clonotype was detected only once. V and J are TRBV7-9 and TRBJ2-7; D may be TRBD1 (6 bases). This CDR3 has 14 amino acids. V was trimmed by 1 base and J by 2 bases, leaving 9 bases between them. CDR1 and CDR2 (germline): SEHNR, FQNEAQ (reference sequence). Here the CDR3 reads CASSLGTVPYEQYF. DNA for the CDR3: TGTGCCAGCAGCTTAGGGACAGTCCCCTACGAGCAGTACTTC.

This clonotype was detected only a few times. J is TRBJ2-7 and V is TRBV14, with a tentative D call TRBD2 (7 bases). The V gene's germline CDR1 is SGHDN and CDR2 FVKESK. V lost 10 bases and J 3 bases, leaving 13 bases between the germline ends. The CDR3 is made up of 12 amino acids. The CDR3 bases are TGTGCCATCGGCGGGGGCTACTACGAGCAGTACTTC. Its translation: CAIGGGYYEQYF.

Comments on this clonotype: An end of the junction differs from the germline gene, which may be a read error. The chain recombines TRBV5-4 with TRBJ2-3; 8 nucleotides align to TRBD2. Germline assignment: CDR1 SGHNT and CDR2 YYREEE (reference sequence). This CDR3 has 17 amino acids. This CDR3 is CASSLASSGALTDAQYF. For the CDR3, the DNA is TGTGCCAGCAGCTTGGCTAGTAGCGGGGCCCTCACAGATGCGCAGTATTTT.

This clonotype came up a few times. The chain is built from TRBV20-1 and TRBJ1-3; the D is unclear. V gave up 3 bases and J gave up 1 base, with 1 base separating them. The CDR3 has 11 residues. CDR1 and CDR2 from the germline V gene are DFQATT and SNEGSKA (reference sequence). This CDR3 reads CSARSGNTIYF. The CDR3 DNA sequence: TGCAGTGCTAGGTCTGGAAACACCATATATTTT.

V usage is TRBV20-1 and J usage is TRBJ1-5, with a possible D match to TRBD1 (5 bases). Germline-derived CDR1 and CDR2 are DFQATT and SNEGSKA (reference sequence). Between the trimmed V and J ends, which lost 6 bases and 7 bases, there was a span of 13 bases. The CDR3 is 12 amino acids. The CDR3 sequence: CSASGTSQPQHF. The CDR3 region has the DNA TGCAGTGCCAGCGGGACTTCCCAGCCCCAGCATTTT.

The chain combines TRBV2 with TRBJ2-7; TRBD1 or TRBD2 may be the D gene (6 bases each). Germline lookup yields CDR1 SNHLY and CDR2 FYNNEI. This CDR3 comprises 12 residues. Trimming left V 4 bases short and J 5 bases short, with 9 bases between. In DNA, the CDR3 is TGTGCCAGCAGTGTAGGGGGGAACGAGCAGTACTTC. Protein product: CASSVGGNEQYF.

Comments on this clonotype: Without the conserved terminal phenylalanine or tryptophan, this CDR3 likely stems from a read error. This rearrangement joins TRBV19 to TRBJ2-1; the match to TRBD1 covers 7 bases. The germline CDR1 and CDR2 sequences are LNHDA and SQIVND (reference sequence). There are 14 residues in the CDR3. The ends lost 5 bases at V and 0 bases at J; junction bases unmatched: 1. As DNA, the CDR3 is TGTGCCAGTAGTTGGACAGGCTCCTACAATGAGCAGTTCATC. It is translated as CASSWTGSYNEQFI.

The gene calls are TRBV7-9 and TRBJ1-1, with 8 bases identical to TRBD1. The trim removed 7 bases at V and 1 base at J, leaving 5 bases unmatched. CDR1 and CDR2 from the germline V gene are SEHNR and FQNEAQ (reference sequence). This CDR3 contains 14 residues. In DNA, the CDR3 is TGTGCCAGCAACTCACAGGGGGGGAACACTGAAGCTTTCTTT. Translated: CASNSQGGNTEAFF.

The gene calls are TRBV5-1 and TRBJ2-3; 7 bases are shared with TRBD2. The CDR3 is 16 amino acids. The junction had 9 bases not matched to a gene; V was cut back by 2 bases and J by 3 bases. The germline CDR1 and CDR2 sequences are SGHRS and YFSETQ. CDR3 in amino acids: CASSFGGRAGTDTQYF. Here the CDR3 DNA reads TGCGCCAGCAGCTTTGGAGGGAGGGCCGGGACAGATACGCAGTATTTT.

The rearrangement links TRBV24-1 to TRBJ2-3; D is uncertain. Germline CDR1 and CDR2: KGHDR and SFDVKD. The ends were cut back, 2 bases at V and 4 bases at J, with 9 bases in the middle. CDR3 size: 14 residues. The CDR3 loop reads CATSDSIVADTQYF. The DNA of the CDR3 is TGTGCCACCAGTGATTCCATAGTGGCAGATACGCAGTATTTT.

This clonotype was recorded only once. The genes are TRBV12-3 or TRBV12-4 and TRBJ1-3; 7 bases fit TRBD1. The CDR3 totals 18 residues. J gave up 0 bases and V 6 bases, and 14 bases lay outside the gene matches. The CDR3 nucleotides read TGTGCCAGCAGCCCCGGAACCGGGACAGCGCTCTCTGGAAACACCATATATTTT. The encoded protein is CASSPGTGTALSGNTIYF.

On this clonotype: An end of the junction does not agree with germline; a read error may underlie this. The genes are TRBV4-1 and TRBJ2-7; TRBD2 matches 16 bases. The germline V gene has CDR1 MGHRA and CDR2 YSYEKL. The CDR3 spans 17 residues. The CDR3 here is CASSHTGTSGGGYEQYF. In DNA, the CDR3 is TGTGCCAGCAGCCACACCGGGACTAGCGGGGGGGGGTACGAGCAGTACTTC.

This clonotype has more than one count but fewer than ten. The genes are TRBV9 and TRBJ1-2; 9 bases agree with TRBD1. V gave up 3 bases and J gave up 5 bases; unmatched junction bases: 8. CDR3 length: 15 residues. Germline CDR1 SGDLS, CDR2 YYNGEE. The CDR3 region is CASSEDGTGIYGYTF. DNA of the CDR3: TGTGCCAGCAGCGAGGACGGGACAGGGATATATGGCTACACCTTC.

This clonotype was observed a handful of times. This chain connects TRBV20-1 to TRBJ2-1, with D maybe TRBD1 (6 bases). Between the trimmed V and J ends, which lost 7 bases and 7 bases, there was a span of 14 bases. CDR3 length equals 12 residues. Germline CDR1 and CDR2: DFQATT and SNEGSKA (reference sequence). The CDR3 loop reads CSVKGVGNEQFF. The CDR3 bases are TGCAGTGTTAAGGGGGTGGGGAATGAGCAGTTCTTC.

The rearrangement links TRBV15 to TRBJ2-7, with 10 nucleotides matching TRBD1. This CDR3 is built from 15 residues. CDR1 LNHNV and CDR2 YYDKDF come from the germline V gene (reference sequence). The V segment lost 0 bases and the J segment 7 bases; nucleotides outside the gene matches: 6. CDR3 loop: CATSRDSGTGVEQYF. Written as DNA, the CDR3 is TGTGCCACCAGCAGAGACTCCGGGACAGGGGTTGAGCAGTACTTC.

The gene calls are TRBV2 and TRBJ1-1, with unresolved D. There are 14 residues in the CDR3. The germline V gene encodes CDR1 SNHLY and CDR2 FYNNEI. The V end was cut by 6 bases, the J end by 2 bases, with 13 bases between. Written as DNA, the CDR3 is TGTGCCAGCAGCCAAAGGAGGTCCAACACTGAAGCTTTCTTT. Its protein product is CASSQRRSNTEAFF.

The chain links TRBV7-2 to TRBJ2-1; D not resolved. The CDR3 is 13 residues long. Germline V gene lookup returns CDR1 SGHTA and CDR2 FQGNSA. Trimming removed 5 bases from V and 5 bases from J, with 10 bases in between. The CDR3 region has the DNA TGTGCCAGCAGCACGGACCGTGACAATGAGCAGTTCTTC. It codes for CASSTDRDNEQFF.

The rearrangement uses TRBV7-2 and TRBJ1-1, with D perhaps matching TRBD1 (5 bases). CDR1 and CDR2 from the germline V gene are SGHTA and FQGNSA. Trimming took off 1 base at V and 4 bases at J, with 10 bases between the two ends. The CDR3 is made up of 14 amino acids. The CDR3 DNA is TGTGCCAGCAGCTTAGAAAGGGGTAGCACTGAAGCTTTCTTT. Translation gives CASSLERGSTEAFF.

This clonotype qualifies as medium-sized. J is TRBJ1-2 and V is TRBV2; TRBD1 is a possible D gene (6 bases). CDR3 size: 15 residues. Germline V gene sequence: CDR1 SNHLY, CDR2 FYNNEI. Trimming took off 4 bases at V and 0 bases at J, with 12 bases between the two ends. CDR3 amino acids: CASSAGQQANYGYTF. CDR3 nucleotides: TGTGCCAGCAGTGCTGGACAGCAGGCTAACTATGGCTACACCTTC.